Each of the 3 T cell receptor beta chains below was sequenced from the same sample in a study of T cell repertoires and HLA-DP antigens. After 15 days' expansion, CD4+ cells were restimulated about 25 h with HeLa expressing allogeneic DPB1. Retrovirally transduced HeLa cells with HLA-DPA1/DPB1, HLA-DM, invariant chain and CD80 served as stimulators. Method: immunoSEQ multiplex PCR; TCRdb's copy keeps in-frame clones and lacks some. The data contain approximately 2,200 clones, approximately 81% of them seen just once; the ten biggest clones take up 25% to 30%. Sequencing input: CD137- CD4+ T cells from cultured PBMCs. The origin of the receptors is a woman aged 18-35 years in good health and CMV-seronegative.

The chain couples TRBV7-8 to TRBJ1-1, with D possibly being TRBD1 (6 bases). V was trimmed by 5 bases and J by 3 bases, leaving 16 bases between them. CDR3 length: 15 residues. The germline V gene encodes CDR1 SGHVS and CDR2 FQNEAQ. The CDR3 bases are TGTGCCAGCAGCCCATATGGGGGCTTGGACACTGAAGCTTTCTTT. Its translation: CASSPYGGLDTEAFF.

The chain joins TRBV14 to TRBJ1-2; 7 nucleotides agree with TRBD1. The CDR3 is made up of 14 amino acids. The V gene end was trimmed by 5 bases and the J gene end by 6 bases; junction bases not matched to a gene: 9. CDR1 SGHDN and CDR2 FVKESK come from the germline V gene. The CDR3 sequence: CASSGLTGKDGYTF. CDR3 DNA: TGTGCCAGCAGCGGCTTGACAGGGAAGGATGGCTACACCTTC.

The chain couples TRBV2 to TRBJ2-1, with 11 nucleotides matching TRBD2. The trim removed 3 bases at V and 10 bases at J, leaving 8 bases unmatched. Germline lookup yields CDR1 SNHLY and CDR2 FYNNEI. This CDR3 has 15 amino acids. For the CDR3, the DNA is TGTGCCAGCAGTGAGCGTGGGACTAGCGGTACCGAGCAGTTCTTC. Its protein is CASSERGTSGTEQFF.